This TCR beta chain was obtained from a study of T cells in Graves' hyperthyroidism and ophthalmopathy (dated by TCRdb to between 2019 and 2020). Describing the broader study: Peripheral blood samples were taken at the time of initial diagnosis, prior to any treatment. A discovery cohort of about 95 patients, roughly 45 with Graves' ophthalmopathy and 57 with stable Graves' hyperthyroidism, was used to find distinguishing TCR V-J signatures. Prospective prediction of ophthalmopathy was tested in an independent validation cohort consisting of 18 hyperthyroidism patients and 15 or so patients who later progressed to ophthalmopathy. The 75 to 100 discovery patients were divided at random into training and test sets in a 7:3 ratio. The study also compared thyroid tissue and blood T-cell repertoires from a handful of Graves' hyperthyroidism patients. Following sampling, methimazole starting at 30 mg daily was given to hyperthyroidism patients, and high-dose intravenous methylprednisolone was given to ophthalmopathy patients. According to the paper, TCR Vbeta CDR3 sequencing was carried out on some 130 peripheral blood samples, which came from fewer than 50 ophthalmopathy, around 75 hyperthyroidism and about 17 progressor patients. What the authors observed across the whole study: In validation, the model predicted progression to ophthalmopathy with about 71% sensitivity and 72% to 85% specificity, a median of about 6.7 months before onset. A 13 V-J signature model separated ophthalmopathy from stable hyperthyroidism, with 87.88% sensitivity and 81% to 83% specificity in cross-validation and 80%/75% in testing. Sample size was not statistically predetermined, and blinding of investigators to group allocation was not performed. Blood samples also contained most of the expanded thyroid clonotypes (frequency above 0.001), which suggests that blood repertoires may reflect thyroid immune responses.

The TCR beta CDR3 regions were amplified from RNA transcripts. The first round of RT-PCR for the TCR CDR3 was performed with the HTBI primer set and the Qiagen OneStep RT-PCR kit. A second multiplex PCR round built the libraries, followed by size selection and purification. The libraries were sequenced on an Illumina HiSeq2000 using paired-end 100 bp reads. Per the authors' processing: SOAPnuke was used to process the raw data, removing reads that contained adapters or uncalled bases, had a mean Phred below 15, or lacked an exact match to the constant primer or identifier. High-quality paired reads were merged using COPE v1.2.5, and each unique nucleotide sequence was defined as a clonotype. MiTCR v1.1 was used to align the clonotypes against IMGT TRBV, TRBD and TRBJ reference segments. The analysis included only V-J combinations with a frequency above 0.0001, which together covered more than 99% of the repertoires. The TCS score was defined as F50 (clonal expansion) divided by E x V (chaos), with BLOSUM62-based TCRdist calculated between CDR3 peptides within each V-J. Welch's t-statistics and random forest reduced several hundred V-J features to around 14, which were used in a naive Bayes classifier (R e1071). The raw public reads went through TCRdb reprocessing: fastp at Q25, MiXCR clone calling, in-frame beta chains kept. Here each entry gathers all rows of one CDR3 protein and keeps the most common genes and DNA. The V and J calls here are based on TCRdb, not the publication. The sample data list hundreds of thousands of distinct CDR3 sequences, and approximately 20% of these were observed just once. The ten largest clones capture over 45% of the sample.

Moderately to severely active disease, a Clinical Activity Score of at least 3, a NOSPECS grade of at least 4, and a duration under 3 months were present in ophthalmopathy patients. Exclusion was applied to patients with uncontrolled infections, other autoimmune diseases, pregnancy or lactation. Diagnoses relied on clinical symptoms, serum thyroxine and TRAb, thyroid ultrasound and orbital computed tomography. PBMCs were isolated from 8 to 10 ml of fresh peripheral blood by Ficoll-Paque density gradient centrifugation. Total RNA was extracted with Trizol reagent, and quality was checked on an Agilent 2100 Bioanalyzer. To note about this clonotype: Its antigen is currently not known. No per-base quality is available; no much larger clone lies one base away.

The V end loses 5 bases and the J end loses 3 bases, and a stretch of 7 bases separates them. Looking up the germline V gene yields CDR1 KGHSH and CDR2 LQKENI. The CDR3 holds 12 amino acids from the cysteine to the phenylalanine. Just the 36-base CDR3 DNA is kept, in frame starting at base 1. The source material was blood. The chain was built from TRBV18 and TRBJ1-2, with TRBD1 perhaps the D gene, on 6 matching bases. The clonotype originates from a man aged 40-49 years with Graves' ophthalmopathy. The CDR3 region: CASSGGDYGYTF. The DNA is TGTGCCAGCTCAGGGGGCGACTATGGCTACACCTTC.